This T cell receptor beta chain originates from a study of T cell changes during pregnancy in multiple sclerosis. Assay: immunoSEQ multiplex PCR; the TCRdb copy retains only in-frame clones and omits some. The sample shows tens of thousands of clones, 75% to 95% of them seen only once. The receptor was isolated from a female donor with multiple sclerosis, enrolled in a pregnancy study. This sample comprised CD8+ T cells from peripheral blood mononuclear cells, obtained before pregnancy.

CDR3 loop: CAWRLPRARGQGDGYTF. Written as DNA, the CDR3 is TGTGCCTGGAGGTTACCGCGAGCCAGGGGACAGGGGGATGGCTACACCTTC. This rearrangement joins TRBV30 to TRBJ1-2; 11 nucleotides line up with TRBD1. V trimming: 3 bases; J trimming: 6 bases; junction bases outside the gene matches: 15. Germline CDR1 is GTSNPN and CDR2 is SVGIG (reference sequence). The CDR3 is 17 amino acids. The full variable domain, completed using reference TRBV30 and TRBJ1-2, is SQTIHQWPATLVQPVGSPLSLECTVEGTSNPNLYWYRQAAGRGLQLLFYSVGIGQISSEVPQNLSASRPQDRQFILSSKKLLLSDSGFYLCAWRLPRARGQGDGYTFGSGTRLTVV.